This TCR beta chain is drawn from a study of blood T cell dynamics during melanoma immunotherapy. Study-level background: Standard first-line treatment here was pembrolizumab or nivolumab plus ipilimumab in metastatic melanoma.

Study findings and constraints: Whether repertoire-driving clones were melanoma-specific could not be determined.

Documented time point: pre-treatment baseline. On this clone: Antigen unknown.

The V gene's germline CDR1 is MDHEN and CDR2 SYDVKM. The germline V and J ends were trimmed by 7 bases and 4 bases, with 18 bases remaining between them. The CDR3 is 15 residues long. TCRdb keeps only in-frame clones here, not all; method: immunoSEQ multiplex PCR. The profile shows about 11,000 clones, roughly 86% of them singletons. The chain carries TRBV28 and TRBJ2-3; weak D call: TRBD2 (5 bases). The sequences come from blood, collected from a patient treated with checkpoint blockade. This receptor was identified in a human donor with melanoma. CDR3 sequence (DNA): TGTGCCAGCAACCCAACGGGATTCAGTGCAGATACGCAGTATTTT. This codes for CASNPTGFSADTQYF.